Reported below is one TCR beta chain. Antigen specificity is unknown. The data belong to a study of metastatic and nonmetastatic thyroid tumors. Across the study: Repertoires from malignant and benign thyroid patients were compared across blood and tumor or nodule tissue.

This CDR3 has 13 amino acids. The ends were cut back, 0 bases at V and 6 bases at J, with 9 bases in the middle. Germline V lookup: CDR1 LGHDT, CDR2 YNNKEL (reference sequence). General observations from the study: Significantly higher TCR beta diversity was reportedly seen in malignant thyroid tumors than benign nodules, in blood and tumor.

Not a single patient had been given any form of treatment at any point before undergoing thyroid surgery. MiXCR was used by TCRdb to re-call the PCR reads. Counted here are over 7,000 clones, around a third occurring once; the ten biggest clones make up 15% to 20%. The sample comprised tumor tissue. The rearrangement uses TRBV3-1 and TRBJ2-7, with unresolved D. The clonotype was recovered from a female donor with papillary thyroid cancer or a benign thyroid nodule (not recorded which). Some clones in this sample may be carry-over from other donors' samples. Written as DNA, the CDR3 is TGTGCCAGCAGCCAAGAACCACTGCGCGAGCAGTACTTC. Encoded protein: CASSQEPLREQYF.